The 27 T cell receptor beta chains given below trace back to one sample, sequenced in a study of control samples from healthy donors and cancer patients (dated by TCRdb to the early 2020s). The library was generated by the immunoSEQ multiplex PCR assay. TCRdb stores this immuneACCESS table with in-frame sequences only. Part of the clones is absent; in the studies checked, under half of the shortfall reflects unresolved V genes, and no reason is known for the rest. The sample table records 150,000 to 200,000 clones; around 88% of these occur just once. The ten top clones hold approximately 1.8% of the sample. The specimen was blood. These receptors all come from a man aged 18 to 29 in good health.

The rearrangement links TRBV3-1 (or the pseudogene TRBV3-2) to TRBJ1-1; possibly TRBD1 for D (6 bases). Per the germline V gene, CDR1 is LGHDT and CDR2 is YNNKEL (reference sequence). The CDR3 is 15 amino acids. V was shortened by 0 bases and J by 1 base, with 9 bases between the two germline ends. The CDR3 here is CASSQEGGENTEAFF. In nucleotides, the CDR3 is TGTGCCAGCAGCCAAGAAGGGGGGGAGAACACTGAAGCTTTCTTT.

This rearrangement joins TRBV19 to TRBJ1-5; D gene ambiguous. Germline lookup yields CDR1 LNHDA and CDR2 SQIVND (reference sequence). The V gene lost 5 bases and the J gene lost 9 bases, with 11 bases spanning the gap. The CDR3 spans 12 residues. The CDR3 here is CASSSTYWPQHF. The CDR3 region has the DNA TGTGCCAGTAGTTCCACTTATTGGCCCCAGCATTTT. The full variable domain, with the rest looked up from reference TRBV19 and TRBJ1-5, is DGGITQSPKYLFRKEGQNVTLSCEQNLNHDAMYWYRQDPGQGLRLIYYSQIVNDFQKGDIAEGYSVSREKKESFPLTVTSAQKNPTAFYLCASSSTYWPQHFGDGTRLSIL.

This rearrangement joins TRBV30 to TRBJ2-7, with a tentative D call TRBD1 (6 bases). Trimming shortened V by 1 base and J by 0 bases, and 25 bases separated the two germline ends. CDR1 is GTSNPN and CDR2 is SVGIG in the germline V gene (reference sequence). The CDR3 sequence is 19 residues long. The CDR3: CAWSAPPTDSYSPSYEQYF. The CDR3 DNA follows: TGTGCCTGGAGTGCTCCACCTACGGACAGCTACAGCCCCTCCTACGAGCAGTACTTC.

The chain is built from TRBV19 and TRBJ1-2; possibly TRBD1 for D (5 bases). Germline V gives CDR1 LNHDA, CDR2 SQIVND (reference sequence). The V end lost 7 bases, the J end lost 3 bases, and 12 bases lay between the germline ends. The length of the CDR3 is 13 residues. The CDR3 bases are TGTGCCAGTACTAGCCCGGGGGACTATGGCTACACCTTC. The encoded protein is CASTSPGDYGYTF. Based on the CDR3 plus reference TRBV19 and TRBJ1-2, the full variable domain is DGGITQSPKYLFRKEGQNVTLSCEQNLNHDAMYWYRQDPGQGLRLIYYSQIVNDFQKGDIAEGYSVSREKKESFPLTVTSAQKNPTAFYLCASTSPGDYGYTFGSGTRLTVV.

The chain carries TRBV3-1 (or the pseudogene TRBV3-2) and TRBJ2-3; TRBD2 might be the D (6 bases). CDR1 and CDR2 (germline): LGHDT, YNNKEL (reference sequence). The CDR3 is 17 residues long. V lost 1 base and J 5 bases, leaving 19 bases between the germline ends. CDR3 DNA sequence: TGTGCCAGCAGCCAAGGTGGGGGGACCGTGGTGGGAGATACGCAGTATTTT. It encodes CASSQGGGTVVGDTQYF.

The chain joins TRBV9 to TRBJ2-5; TRBD1 is a possible D gene (5 bases). CDR1 SGDLS and CDR2 YYNGEE come from the germline V gene. CDR3 length equals 14 residues. V was cut by 4 bases and J by 5 bases, with 15 bases left in between. The CDR3 sequence is CASSTGTSGETQYF. DNA for the CDR3: TGTGCCAGCAGCACCGGAACCTCAGGGGAGACCCAGTACTTC.

The J gene is TRBJ1-5, the V gene TRBV19, with a weak D call TRBD1 (5 bases). This CDR3 contains 17 residues. Trimming cost V 5 bases and J 2 bases, with 19 bases left between them. Per germline, CDR1 LNHDA and CDR2 SQIVND (reference sequence). The CDR3 is CASSLRDPGGGNQPQHF. Here the CDR3 DNA reads TGTGCCAGTAGTCTCCGGGACCCAGGAGGTGGCAATCAGCCCCAGCATTTT.

The rearrangement links TRBV4-3 to TRBJ2-1; 8 nucleotides line up with TRBD1. Germline V gives CDR1 LGHNA, CDR2 YSLEER. The CDR3 is 15 residues long. With 4 bases clipped from V and 7 bases from J, the junction kept 9 bases outside the gene matches. CDR3 sequence: CASSPDRGSSNEQFF. In DNA, the CDR3 is TGCGCCAGCAGCCCCGACAGGGGATCATCGAATGAGCAGTTCTTC.

This chain uses TRBV7-2 with TRBJ1-1; possibly TRBD1 for D (6 bases). V lost 7 bases, J lost 5 bases, and 26 bases lay in between. Per the germline V gene, CDR1 is SGHTA and CDR2 is FQGNSA. The length of the CDR3 is 17 residues. The CDR3 DNA reads as TGTGCCAGCACCCTTCTGGGGGGCGGATACGGTGGAACTGAAGCTTTCTTT. Encoded protein: CASTLLGGGYGGTEAFF.

The chain couples TRBV28 to TRBJ1-1; TRBD1 matches 7 bases. Germline values: CDR1 MDHEN, CDR2 SYDVKM. The CDR3 has 14 residues. Trimming cost V 5 bases and J 3 bases; bases outside gene matches: 6. The CDR3 sequence: CASSPQGEYTEAFF. In nucleotides, the CDR3 is TGTGCCAGCAGTCCCCAGGGGGAGTACACTGAAGCTTTCTTT.

V and J are TRBV15 and TRBJ2-7; D remains unclear. Trimming shortened V by 1 base and J by 5 bases, and 12 bases separated the two germline ends. This CDR3 is built from 14 residues. The germline V gene has CDR1 LNHNV and CDR2 YYDKDF (reference sequence). The CDR3 is CATSRGTKADEQYF. For the CDR3, the DNA is TGTGCCACCAGCAGAGGAACGAAAGCAGACGAGCAGTACTTC. Based on the CDR3 plus reference TRBV15 and TRBJ2-7, the full variable domain is DAMVIQNPRYQVTQFGKPVTLSCSQTLNHNVMYWYQQKSSQAPKLLFHYYDKDFNNEADTPDNFQSRRPNTSFCFLDIRSPGLGDTAMYLCATSRGTKADEQYFGPGTRLTVT.

This rearrangement joins TRBV7-9 to TRBJ2-2, with D perhaps being TRBD1 or TRBD2 (5 bases each). The CDR3 covers 17 residues. Germline V gene data show CDR1 as SEHNR and CDR2 as FQNEAQ (reference sequence). Trimming removed 5 bases at V and 3 bases at J, with 19 bases between. CDR3 region: CASSRSVGGFDTGELFF. DNA of the CDR3: TGTGCCAGCAGCCGCTCTGTTGGGGGTTTTGACACCGGGGAGCTGTTTTTT.

This clone has only a few counts. The chain recombines TRBV29-1 with TRBJ1-1; no reliable D call. The CDR3 extends over 16 amino acids. With 6 bases removed from V and 3 bases from J, the gap between germline ends came to 23 bases. CDR1 and CDR2 from the germline V gene are SQVTM and ANQGSEA. This CDR3 is CSVRVMSLVRDTEAFF. The CDR3 nucleotides read TGCAGCGTCCGCGTGATGTCCTTGGTTAGGGACACTGAAGCTTTCTTT.

V is TRBV28 and J is TRBJ2-6, with D perhaps matching TRBD1 or TRBD2 (5 bases each). Germline values: CDR1 MDHEN, CDR2 SYDVKM. V gave up 1 base and J gave up 13 bases, with 20 bases separating them. The CDR3 loop spans 16 amino acids. The CDR3 DNA sequence: TGTGCCAGCAGTTTATCTCTCGTGGGACCCGAATTGGTCCTGACTTTC. Translation: CASSLSLVGPELVLTF.

V usage is TRBV5-4 and J usage is TRBJ1-1; a weak D match, TRBD1 (5 bases). CDR1 is SGHNT, CDR2 YYREEE, per germline (reference sequence). The V and J ends lost 4 bases and 0 bases respectively, with 16 bases between them. The CDR3 sequence is 16 residues long. The CDR3 reads CASSQGQRIVNTEAFF. DNA of the CDR3: TGTGCCAGCAGCCAAGGACAAAGGATAGTGAACACTGAAGCTTTCTTT.

The chain carries TRBV7-3 and TRBJ2-3, with no clear D. The CDR3 is 14 residues long. Looked up from germline, CDR1 is SGHTA and CDR2 is FQGTGA. Trimming stripped 1 base from V and 4 bases from J, with 9 bases between. The CDR3 nucleotides are TGTGCCAGCAGCTTAAGTTCTGACGCAGATACGCAGTATTTT. Encoded protein: CASSLSSDADTQYF.

This chain uses TRBV27 with TRBJ2-7, with D possibly TRBD1 on 6 matching bases. Germline V gives CDR1 MNHEY, CDR2 SMNVEV (reference sequence). V lost 0 bases and J 5 bases, leaving 17 bases between the germline ends. The CDR3 is 16 amino acids. The DNA for the CDR3 is TGTGCCAGCAGTTTATCCCCCGGCAGGGGATTCCACGAGCAGTACTTC. This translates into CASSLSPGRGFHEQYF.

This clone was detected only once. The V gene is TRBV4-2, the J gene TRBJ1-4, with D possibly matching TRBD1 (5 bases). V was cut by 4 bases and J by 0 bases, with 12 bases left in between. Germline V gene sequence: CDR1 LGHNA, CDR2 YNFKEQ. There are 16 residues in the CDR3. CDR3 nucleotides: TGTGCCAGCAGCCCGTTCGGGGCTGCAACTAATGAAAAACTGTTTTTT. Its protein product is CASSPFGAATNEKLFF.

V and J are TRBV2 and TRBJ1-2; the D is unclear. This CDR3 has 13 amino acids. CDR1 is SNHLY and CDR2 is FYNNEI in the germline V gene. The germline V and J ends were trimmed by 3 bases and 3 bases, with 8 bases remaining between them. CDR3 residues: CASSEEAYYGYTF. CDR3 bases: TGTGCCAGCAGTGAGGAAGCCTACTATGGCTACACCTTC. The full variable domain, in which reference TRBV2 and TRBJ1-2 provide the parts outside the CDR3, is EPEVTQTPSHQVTQMGQEVILRCVPISNHLYFYWYRQILGQKVEFLVSFYNNEISEKSEIFDDQFSVERPDGSNFTLKIRSTKLEDSAMYFCASSEEAYYGYTFGSGTRLTVV.

This clone has only a few counts. The chain couples TRBV13 to TRBJ1-3; maybe TRBD1 (5 bases). Between the trimmed V and J ends, which lost 0 bases and 0 bases, there was a span of 6 bases. This CDR3 spans 15 amino acids. Germline V CDR1 and CDR2: PRHDT, FYEKMQ (reference sequence). The CDR3 DNA follows: TGTGCCAGCAGCTTAGGCAGGGACTCTGGAAACACCATATATTTT. Encoded protein: CASSLGRDSGNTIYF.

The chain has TRBV9 and TRBJ2-1; 8 nucleotides agree with TRBD1. V lost 3 bases, J lost 7 bases, and 12 bases stayed unmatched. The CDR3 runs 16 residues. Germline CDR1 reads SGDLS; CDR2 reads YYNGEE. For the CDR3, the DNA is TGTGCCAGCAGCGAAGGACAGGGAAACTTTAAAAATGAGCAGTTCTTC. Its translation: CASSEGQGNFKNEQFF.

The rearrangement joins TRBV11-2 to TRBJ1-2; TRBD1 is a possible D gene (6 bases). CDR1 is SGHAT and CDR2 is FQNNGV in the germline V gene. Trimming stripped 5 bases from V and 2 bases from J, with 15 bases between. This CDR3 contains 15 residues. CDR3 sequence reads: CASSMDSSMNYGYTF. As DNA, the CDR3 is TGTGCCAGCAGCATGGACAGTTCGATGAACTATGGCTACACCTTC. Combining the CDR3 with reference TRBV11-2 and TRBJ1-2 gives the whole variable domain EAGVAQSPRYKIIEKRQSVAFWCNPISGHATLYWYQQILGQGPKLLIQFQNNGVVDDSQLPKDRFSAERLKGVDSTLKIQPAKLEDSAVYLCASSMDSSMNYGYTFGSGTRLTVV.

This chain links TRBV28 with TRBJ2-7, with D maybe TRBD2 (6 bases). With 8 bases removed from V and 3 bases from J, the gap between germline ends came to 23 bases. This CDR3 spans 16 amino acids. Germline CDR1 is MDHEN and CDR2 is SYDVKM. The CDR3 DNA reads TGTGCCAGCCGCGCCCTTCGGGGGAAGGCGGTCTACGAGCAGTACTTC. This translates into CASRALRGKAVYEQYF. The whole variable domain, remainder taken from reference TRBV28 and TRBJ2-7, is DVKVTQSSRYLVKRTGEKVFLECVQDMDHENMFWYRQDPGLGLRLIYFSYDVKMKEKGDIPEGYSVSREKKERFSLILESASTNQTSMYLCASRALRGKAVYEQYFGPGTRLTVT.

The chain has TRBV28 and TRBJ1-4, with D possibly being TRBD1 (5 bases). Trimming cost V 1 base and J 3 bases, with 12 bases left between them. CDR1 and CDR2 (germline): MDHEN, SYDVKM. The CDR3 extends over 16 amino acids. The DNA for the CDR3 is TGTGCCAGCAGTTTATTCCAGGGAGAAGCTAATGAAAAACTGTTTTTT. Translating it yields CASSLFQGEANEKLFF.

The chain has TRBV27 and TRBJ2-3, with TRBD2 identical over 13 bases. CDR1 and CDR2 from the germline V gene are MNHEY and SMNVEV (reference sequence). The CDR3 has 17 amino acids. After removal of 5 bases from V and 4 bases from J, the junction contained 9 bases not matched to a gene. Here the CDR3 DNA reads TGTGCCAGCAGTCAACAGACTAGCGGGGGGTGGGCAGATACGCAGTATTTT. Residues: CASSQQTSGGWADTQYF.

The chain is built from TRBV18 and TRBJ1-4; D might be TRBD1 (5 bases). Germline V gene lookup returns CDR1 KGHSH and CDR2 LQKENI. The CDR3 is made up of 15 amino acids. Trimming took 0 bases from V and 10 from J, leaving 15 bases between them. CDR3 sequence reads: CASSPPSQGTGKLFF. The CDR3 DNA reads as TGTGCCAGCTCACCACCTTCGCAGGGAACAGGAAAACTGTTTTTT.

The chain links TRBV28 to TRBJ1-1, with unresolved D. With 6 bases removed from V and 1 base from J, the gap between germline ends came to 12 bases. Germline values: CDR1 MDHEN, CDR2 SYDVKM. CDR3 length: 14 residues. The DNA for the CDR3 is TGTGCCAGCAGGCCGCAGGATTCGAACACTGAAGCTTTCTTT. Its translation is CASRPQDSNTEAFF.